This TCR beta chain is drawn from a study of technical replicates of blood from a few donors. This clone was observed once. The CDR3 runs to 17 residues. Germline V gene lookup returns CDR1 MGHRA and CDR2 YSYEKL. V lost 0 bases, J lost 3 bases, and 7 bases stayed unmatched. Clones were sequenced by immunoSEQ multiplex PCR, and TCRdb holds only the in-frame ones, with some missing. The table includes under 95,000 clones, approximately 94% detected once. Sequenced material: T cells isolated from PBMCs. The gene calls are TRBV4-1 and TRBJ2-7, with 11 bases identical to TRBD2. This TCR was sampled from a human donor in good health. The CDR3 DNA follows: TGCGCCAGCAGCCAAGATTCACGAGGACTAGCGGGCTACGAGCAGTACTTC. Translating gives CASSQDSRGLAGYEQYF.